The TCR beta chain described here comes from a study of shared T cell receptors in the human thymus. Using immunoSEQ multiplex PCR, the repertoire was profiled, and TCRdb retains in-frame clones only, with some absent. This table holds 700,000 or so clones, around 85% found once. V lost 1 base to trimming and J lost 3 bases, with 21 bases between them. Germline lookup yields CDR1 MDHEN and CDR2 SYDVKM. The CDR3 runs to 18 residues. These data also featured in a second study, about human thymus T cells. In that study: Samples came from healthy Finnish infants during open corrective cardiac surgery. Thymus pieces cut out during corrective heart surgery were the tissue that was used.

The source of this sequence is a girl under three years old with a congenital heart defect. The V and J genes are TRBV28 and TRBJ1-2; TRBD1 might be the D (5 bases). Sequencing used thymocytes. In nucleotides, the CDR3 is TGTGCCAGCAGTTTATTCATAGGCTGGGGGGAAAGTGACTATGGCTACACCTTC. This sequence encodes CASSLFIGWGESDYGYTF.